Below are 32 T cell receptor beta chains sequenced from a single sample in a study of T cells in women clearing cervical HPV infection. Measured with immunoSEQ multiplex PCR; TCRdb has only the in-frame clones, and not every one. The sample includes tens of thousands of clones. Sequenced input: blood buffy coat. These receptors came from a woman between 18 and 69 years old with a cervical HPV16 infection that either progressed to CIN3+ or cleared (not recorded which).

With regard to this clone: From the germline J gene comes the end of the CDR3, since the read stops 3 residues before it. The chain carries TRBV7-8 and TRBJ2-1; 9 bases agree with TRBD1. With 4 bases clipped from V and 3 bases from J, the junction kept 4 bases outside the gene matches. In germline, CDR1 is SGHVS, CDR2 FQNEAQ. The CDR3 is 15 amino acids. The part of the CDR3 DNA that was read is TGTGCCAGCAGCTCGGGACAGGGTTTCTACAATGAG. It encodes CASSSGQGFYNE. The whole CDR3 is CASSSGQGFYNEQFF.

A note on this clone: The read terminates 3 residues ahead of where the CDR3 ends, so the germline J gene completes it. This chain links TRBV5-6 with TRBJ1-1; no clear D gene. Trimming shortened V by 7 bases and J by 0 bases, and 10 bases separated the two germline ends. The CDR3 extends over 13 amino acids. Germline-derived CDR1 and CDR2 are SGHDT and YYEEEE. CDR3 bases read: TGTGCCAGCTTTTTCTCCTTGAACACTGAA. It encodes CASFFSLNTE. The whole CDR3 region reads CASFFSLNTEAFF.

To note about this clone: Read sequence stops 3 residues before the CDR3 end, and the germline J gene provides the missing end. This chain uses TRBV19 with TRBJ2-3, with TRBD2 matching over 7 bases. The CDR3 sequence is 14 residues long. The ends lost 8 bases at V and 8 bases at J; junction bases unmatched: 13. The germline V gene encodes CDR1 LNHDA and CDR2 SQIVND (reference sequence). The CDR3 DNA, read in part, is TGTGCCAGTGGTTCGAGCGGGGCAACTGGTACG. Translation gives CASGSSGATGT. The CDR3 in full is CASGSSGATGTQYF.

As for this clone: The observed sequence ends 3 residues before the CDR3 terminus, with the missing tail filled in from the germline J gene. The chain recombines TRBV6-2 or TRBV6-3 with TRBJ1-1; D is undetermined. V lost 8 bases to trimming and J lost 2 bases, with 12 bases between them. Germline CDR1 MNHEY, CDR2 SVGEGT. This CDR3 is 13 amino acids long. CDR3 residues: CASDEGYNTEAFF. The CDR3 bases that were read are TGTGCCAGCGACGAGGGTTATAACACTGAA.

Remarks on this clone: Read data end 3 residues before the CDR3 end; the end is taken from the germline J gene. The chain has TRBV7-3 and TRBJ1-5; 7 nucleotides align to TRBD1. The J segment lost 0 bases and the V segment lost 4 bases, leaving 9 bases of the junction unmatched. The CDR3 contains 17 residues. CDR1 SGHTA and CDR2 FQGTGA come from the germline V gene. Here the CDR3 reads CASSSQGEGDSNQPQHF. The DNA read from the CDR3 is TGTGCCAGCAGCTCTCAGGGGGAGGGGGATAGCAATCAGCCC.

Worth noting for this clone: Sequence at one end of the junction differs from germline and may be a read error. The read terminates 3 residues before the CDR3 end, so the remaining end is supplied by the germline J gene. The sample has other DNA sequences that encode this CDR3 too. The J gene is TRBJ1-3, the V gene TRBV2, with 7 bases aligning to TRBD1. The CDR3 loop spans 14 amino acids. In germline, CDR1 is SNHLY, CDR2 FYNNEI. CDR3 sequence reads: CASRNRGGGNTIYF. Partial CDR3 DNA: TGTGCCAGCAGGAACAGGGGCGGCGGAAACACA.

As regards this clone: Coverage ceases 3 residues before the CDR3 finishes, and the germline J gene fills in the end. V and J are TRBV20-1 and TRBJ2-3; D is perhaps TRBD2 (6 bases). The CDR3 is 15 amino acids. CDR1 and CDR2 from the germline V gene are DFQATT and SNEGSKA (reference sequence). V was cut by 3 bases and J by 6 bases, with 19 bases left in between. This CDR3 reads CSASPVAPRGDTQYF. Partial CDR3 DNA: TGCAGTGCTAGCCCCGTAGCGCCCCGGGGGGATACG.

CDR3: CASSGGGSYNSPLHF. The DNA read from the CDR3 is TGTGCCAGTAGCGGAGGGGGATCCTATAATTCACCC. The chain is built from TRBV19 and TRBJ1-6; D perhaps matches TRBD1 (6 bases). With the read ending 3 residues before the CDR3 end, the germline J gene is used to fill in that end. The CDR3 covers 15 residues. Germline loops: CDR1 LNHDA, CDR2 SQIVND (reference sequence). V lost 6 bases and J 1 base, leaving 10 bases between the germline ends.

Comment on this clone: Sequencing ends 3 residues short of the CDR3 end; the germline J gene provides the rest. V gene TRBV20-1 combines with J gene TRBJ2-4, with 10 positions matching TRBD2. V gave up 6 bases and J gave up 2 bases; unmatched junction bases: 4. The V gene's germline CDR1 is DFQATT and CDR2 SNEGSKA (reference sequence). The CDR3 runs 14 residues. CDR3 protein: CSAPAGGPKNIQYF. The DNA read from the CDR3 is TGCAGTGCGCCAGCGGGAGGGCCCAAAAACATT.

For this clone: The read stops 3 residues short of the end of the CDR3; the missing end is completed from the germline J gene. This chain joins TRBV7-9 and TRBJ2-4; perhaps TRBD1 as D (8 bases). This CDR3 is built from 14 residues. Looked up from germline, CDR1 is SEHNR and CDR2 is FQNEAQ (reference sequence). The sequenced CDR3 bases are TGTGCCAGCAGCTTTCAGGACAGGGACTATGGT. This sequence encodes CASSFQDRDYG. The full-length CDR3 reads as CASSFQDRDYGQYF. The complete variable domain, with remaining parts taken from reference TRBV7-9 and TRBJ2-4, reads DTGVSQNPRHKITKRGQNVTFRCDPISEHNRLYWYRQTLGQGPEFLTYFQNEAQLEKSRLLSDRFSAERPKGSFSTLEIQRTEQGDSAMYLCASSFQDRDYGQYFGAGTRLSVL.

Comment on this clone: The read stops 3 residues short of the end of the CDR3; the missing end is completed from the germline J gene. The chain combines TRBV20-1 with TRBJ2-2; possibly TRBD2 for D (5 bases). Germline loops: CDR1 DFQATT, CDR2 SNEGSKA (reference sequence). The CDR3 extends over 17 amino acids. Trimming removed 0 bases from V and 0 bases from J, with 14 bases in between. CDR3 bases read: TGCAGTGCTAGAGACGACGGGGAACCCTCGAACACCGGGGAG. It is translated as CSARDDGEPSNTGE. The CDR3 as a whole reads CSARDDGEPSNTGELFF.

With regard to this clone: The read ends 3 residues early relative to the CDR3; the germline J gene fills the gap. V gene TRBV18 combines with J gene TRBJ2-2; a possible D gene is TRBD2 (5 bases). The V and J ends lost 2 bases and 5 bases respectively, with 12 bases between them. Germline V gene lookup returns CDR1 KGHSH and CDR2 LQKENI. The CDR3 runs to 15 residues. The CDR3 sequence: CASSPEAAVTGELFF. The sequenced CDR3 bases are TGTGCCAGCTCACCAGAAGCGGCAGTTACCGGGGAG.

Of note for this clone: The CDR3 extends 3 residues past the end of the read, so its final part is completed from the germline J gene. The rearrangement uses TRBV13 and TRBJ1-3; a possible D gene is TRBD1 (6 bases). CDR3 length equals 13 residues. The V end lost 2 bases, the J end lost 4 bases, and 6 bases lay between the germline ends. Germline CDR1 is PRHDT and CDR2 is FYEKMQ (reference sequence). The CDR3 region is CASSLTGGNTIYF. The part of the CDR3 DNA that was read is TGTGCCAGCAGCTTAACAGGGGGAAACACC.

Turning to this clone: The read stops 3 residues short of the end of the CDR3; the missing end is completed from the germline J gene. The J gene is TRBJ2-7, the V gene TRBV10-1; 9 nucleotides align to TRBD1. Germline-derived CDR1 and CDR2 are WNHNN and SYGVQD (reference sequence). The CDR3 has 13 residues. With 7 bases clipped from V and 5 bases from J, the junction kept 6 bases outside the gene matches. The chain's CDR3 is CASKRDRENEQYF. CDR3 DNA (partial): TGCGCCAGCAAAAGGGACAGGGAGAACGAG.

Partial CDR3 DNA: TGCAGCGGACGACCGCTGGGCCTAACTAGCACAGATACG. It encodes CSGRPLGLTSTDT. The entire CDR3 protein is CSGRPLGLTSTDTQYF. The V gene is TRBV29-1, the J gene TRBJ2-3; D call uncertain. With the read ending 3 residues before the CDR3 end, the germline J gene is used to fill in that end. The CDR3 consists of 16 residues. V was shortened by 7 bases and J by 0 bases, with 20 bases between the two germline ends. Germline lookup yields CDR1 SQVTM and CDR2 ANQGSEA.

Regarding this clone: The CDR3 end is not reached by the read, which stops 3 residues before it; the germline J gene fills it in. The chain couples TRBV7-3 to TRBJ2-2, with 9 nucleotides matching TRBD1. The J segment lost 7 bases and the V segment lost 5 bases, leaving 8 bases of the junction unmatched. CDR1 is SGHTA and CDR2 is FQGTGA in the germline V gene. CDR3 length: 15 amino acids. The CDR3 bases that were read are TGTGCCAGCAGCACCGGACAGGGGAGGGGCGGGGAG. Amino acids: CASSTGQGRGGE. The entire CDR3 protein is CASSTGQGRGGELFF.

With respect to this clone: The CDR3 goes on 3 residues after the read ends, and that part is filled in from the germline J gene. The V gene is TRBV6-2 or TRBV6-3, the J gene TRBJ2-1; D unclear. Trimming cost V 7 bases and J 4 bases, with 11 bases left between them. CDR1 and CDR2 (germline): MNHEY, SVGEGT. This CDR3 is built from 13 residues. CDR3 DNA, as far as it was read: TGTGCCAGCACCATCAGGAATTACAATGAG. Amino acids: CASTIRNYNE. From start to end, the CDR3 is CASTIRNYNEQFF.

A word on this clone: The CDR3 is cut off 3 residues early in the read; its end comes from the germline J gene. The genes are TRBV19 and TRBJ1-1; the match to TRBD1 covers 9 bases. The CDR3 has 16 amino acids. Germline CDR1 reads LNHDA; CDR2 reads SQIVND (reference sequence). The CDR3 DNA, read in part, is TGTGCCAGTAGCGATCCGGGACAGGGTCTGGGGGAGAAA. This codes for CASSDPGQGLGEK. The whole CDR3 sequence reads CASSDPGQGLGEKAFF.

A remark on this clone: The observed sequence ends 3 residues before the CDR3 terminus, with the missing tail filled in from the germline J gene. This chain connects TRBV5-1 to TRBJ2-1; perhaps TRBD1 as D (6 bases). Germline V gene data show CDR1 as SGHRS and CDR2 as YFSETQ. V was shortened by 4 bases and J by 9 bases, with 11 bases between the two germline ends. CDR3 length: 12 residues. The CDR3 DNA, read in part, is TGCGCCAGCAGCCCAGGGGATGGTGAG. Amino acid sequence: CASSPGDGE. The whole CDR3 is CASSPGDGEQFF.

The chain's CDR3 is CASSLDWRTDTQYF. Partial CDR3 DNA: TGTGCCAGCAGCTTAGATTGGCGCACAGATACG. The V gene is TRBV7-9, the J gene TRBJ2-3; unclear D gene. The missing CDR3 end, 3 residues past where the read stops, is filled in from the germline J gene. V was trimmed by 1 base and J by 1 base, leaving 6 bases between them. CDR1 and CDR2 (germline): SEHNR, FQNEAQ (reference sequence). The CDR3 loop spans 14 amino acids. The full variable domain, rest sourced from reference TRBV7-9 and TRBJ2-3, is DTGVSQNPRHKITKRGQNVTFRCDPISEHNRLYWYRQTLGQGPEFLTYFQNEAQLEKSRLLSDRFSAERPKGSFSTLEIQRTEQGDSAMYLCASSLDWRTDTQYFGPGTRLTVL.

As to this clone: The read terminates 3 residues before the CDR3 end, so the remaining end is supplied by the germline J gene. V usage is TRBV18 and J usage is TRBJ2-2, with a tentative D call TRBD1 (6 bases). The V gene's germline CDR1 is KGHSH and CDR2 LQKENI. Trimming shortened V by 6 bases and J by 1 base, and 15 bases separated the two germline ends. The CDR3 covers 16 residues. CDR3 residues: CASSLLAGVNTGELFF. The DNA read from the CDR3 is TGTGCCAGCTCCCTACTGGCAGGGGTGAACACCGGGGAG.

As for this clone: The read ends 3 residues early relative to the CDR3; the germline J gene fills the gap. The V and J genes are TRBV7-9 and TRBJ2-4; D is possibly TRBD1 (6 bases). CDR3 size: 15 residues. From germline, CDR1 is SEHNR and CDR2 FQNEAQ (reference sequence). The sequenced CDR3 bases are TGTGCCAGCAGCTCCTTAATACAGGGACCCTATGGT. Its protein is CASSSLIQGPYG. The entire CDR3 is CASSSLIQGPYGQYF.

For this clone: The read terminates 3 residues before the CDR3 end, so the remaining end is supplied by the germline J gene. This rearrangement joins TRBV30 to TRBJ1-6, with 11 bases that match TRBD1. V shed 2 bases and J 11 bases; nucleotides not matched to a gene: 14. Germline CDR1 GTSNPN, CDR2 SVGIG (reference sequence). The CDR3 has 17 residues. The sequenced CDR3 bases are TGTGCCTGGAGTCCCTGGACAGGGGGCATCACCCCTCCACCC. Its protein is CAWSPWTGGITPPP. The CDR3 in full is CAWSPWTGGITPPPLHF.

On this clone: The junction departs from germline at one end; a sequencing error may be responsible. The CDR3 goes on 3 residues after the read ends, and that part is filled in from the germline J gene. Other DNA sequences in this sample translate to the same CDR3. The chain recombines TRBV30 with TRBJ1-3; D may be TRBD1 (6 bases). Germline assignment: CDR1 GTSNPN and CDR2 SVGIG (reference sequence). The CDR3 extends over 13 amino acids. CDR3 amino acids: CAWSVSSGDTIYF. The part of the CDR3 DNA that was read is TGTGCCTGGAGTGTATCATCCGGGGACACG. The entire variable domain, with the rest obtained from reference TRBV30 and TRBJ1-3, is as follows: SQTIHQWPATLVQPVGSPLSLECTVEGTSNPNLYWYRQAAGRGLQLLFYSVGIGQISSEVPQNLSASRPQDRQFILSSKKLLLSDSGFYLCAWSVSSGDTIYFGEGSWLTVV.

Turning to this clone: The read stops 3 residues short of the end of the CDR3; the missing end is completed from the germline J gene. The chain links TRBV19 to TRBJ1-2; TRBD1 matches at 8 bases. Germline CDR1 is LNHDA and CDR2 is SQIVND (reference sequence). This CDR3 comprises 15 residues. The CDR3 sequence: CASSRQGTFTDTYTF. CDR3 DNA, as far as it was read: TGTGCCAGTAGTCGACAGGGGACCTTCACAGATACC.

On this clone itself: Read coverage stops 3 residues before the CDR3 terminus; the germline J gene supplies the remainder. This chain joins TRBV7-7 and TRBJ2-5; 8 nucleotides align to TRBD1. This CDR3 contains 15 residues. Germline CDR1 SSHAT, CDR2 FNYEAQ (reference sequence). After removal of 5 bases from V and 1 base from J, the junction contained 6 bases not matched to a gene. CDR3 bases read: TGTGCCAGCAGCACCGGACAGGGCCCCCAAGAGACC. Its protein product is CASSTGQGPQET. In full, the CDR3 is CASSTGQGPQETQYF.

A word on this clone: The read stops 3 residues short of the end of the CDR3; the missing end is completed from the germline J gene. The genes are TRBV14 and TRBJ2-6, with D perhaps given as TRBD1 or TRBD2 (6 bases each). Germline CDR1 and CDR2: SGHDN and FVKESK. The ends were cut back, 3 bases at V and 2 bases at J, with 17 bases in the middle. The length of the CDR3 is 18 residues. CDR3 DNA, as far as it was read: TGTGCCAGCAGCCAGCCTGGGAGGACAGAAGCTGGGGCCAACGTC. Translation gives CASSQPGRTEAGANV. The entire CDR3 reads CASSQPGRTEAGANVLTF.

This clone counts as medium-sized by frequency. The read ends 3 residues shy of where the CDR3 ends; the end is completed using the germline J gene. This chain joins TRBV18 and TRBJ2-3; TRBD2 matches at 7 bases. Germline CDR1 KGHSH, CDR2 LQKENI. The CDR3 is 16 amino acids. The J segment lost 4 bases and the V segment lost 8 bases, leaving 15 bases of the junction unmatched. The part of the CDR3 DNA that was read is TGTGCCAGCACGCCGTCATTCGCGGGAGTTGCAGATACG. Its translation is CASTPSFAGVADT. The CDR3 as a whole reads CASTPSFAGVADTQYF.

For this clone: The missing CDR3 end, 3 residues past where the read stops, is filled in from the germline J gene. The chain has TRBV7-6 and TRBJ1-4; 7 bases line up with TRBD1. Germline V CDR1 and CDR2: SGHVS, FNYEAQ. Losses at the gene ends were 5 bases for V and 0 bases for J; bases not matched to a gene: 6. The CDR3 has 16 amino acids. Partial CDR3 DNA: TGTGCCAGCAGCCCTACAGGGGAAACAACTAATGAAAAA. This encodes CASSPTGETTNEK. The complete CDR3 reads CASSPTGETTNEKLFF. The full variable domain, rest sourced from reference TRBV7-6 and TRBJ1-4, is GAGVSQSPRYKVTKRGQDVALRCDPISGHVSLYWYRQALGQGPEFLTYFNYEAQQDKSGLPNDRFSAERPEGSISTLTIQRTEQRDSAMYRCASSPTGETTNEKLFFGSGTQLSVL.

Points on this clone: The read comes to an end 3 residues before the CDR3 does, leaving the germline J gene to fill in the end. The chain combines TRBV20-1 with TRBJ1-1; 8 bases align to TRBD1. The CDR3 contains 17 residues. J gave up 0 bases and V 0 bases, and 9 bases lay outside the gene matches. Germline CDR1 is DFQATT and CDR2 is SNEGSKA (reference sequence). CDR3 residues: CSARDRGQGTMNTEAFF. Incomplete CDR3 DNA: TGCAGTGCTAGAGATCGTGGACAGGGAACAATGAACACTGAA.

A note on this clone: The DNA ends 3 residues before the CDR3 does, and the rest of the CDR3 is filled in from the germline J gene. V and J are TRBV5-1 and TRBJ2-2, with a tentative D call TRBD1 (5 bases). This CDR3 has 16 amino acids. Germline lookup yields CDR1 SGHRS and CDR2 YFSETQ. The CDR3 sequence: CASRHSSAAGANVLFF. The CDR3 DNA, read in part, is TGCGCCAGCAGGCACTCCTCTGCTGCTGGGGCCAACGTG.

With regard to this clone: The CDR3 is cut off 3 residues early in the read; its end comes from the germline J gene. The chain employs TRBV7-2 and TRBJ1-1, with TRBD1 as a possible D gene (6 bases). The germline V and J ends were trimmed by 3 bases and 4 bases, with 9 bases remaining between them. Germline loops: CDR1 SGHTA, CDR2 FQGNSA. This CDR3 spans 13 amino acids. This chain's CDR3 is CASSFTGSTEAFF. The part of the CDR3 DNA that was read is TGTGCCAGCAGCTTTACAGGGAGCACTGAA.